This is a list of T cell receptor beta chains from one sample in a study of cytomegalovirus exposure and HLA in healthy donors. Using immunoSEQ multiplex PCR, the repertoire was profiled, and TCRdb retains in-frame clones only, with some absent. The sample consists of 30,000 to 40,000 clones, 81% of them appearing once. Sequenced: PBMCs. These receptors all come from a woman in her forties in good health and CMV-seronegative. CDR3s include the opening cysteine and the closing phenylalanine or tryptophan. The D gene is left open where the match is weak. Clone size is shown for a subset of rows, as once, few, many or a class of expanded clone.

d_gene: TRBD2; v_gene: TRBV5-1; j_gene: TRBJ2-1; abundance: NA; CDR3nt: TGCGCCAGCAGCTTGGGGGCTAGCGGGGGGGCTGAGCAGTTCTTC; CDR3aa: CASSLGASGGAEQFF
d_gene: NA; v_gene: TRBV11-2; j_gene: TRBJ2-1; abundance: NA; CDR3nt: TGTGCCAGCAGCTCAAGGACAGCCACCTACAATGAGCAGTTCTTC; CDR3aa: CASSSRTATYNEQFF
d_gene: NA; v_gene: TRBV29-1; j_gene: TRBJ1-5; abundance: NA; CDR3nt: TGCAGCGTTGATCAGGGTAGCAATCAGCCCCAGCATTTT; CDR3aa: CSVDQGSNQPQHF
d_gene: NA; v_gene: TRBV27; j_gene: TRBJ1-3; abundance: once; CDR3nt: TGTGCCAGCAGTTTAGGCAGGTTCGGAAACACCATATATTTT; CDR3aa: CASSLGRFGNTIYF
d_gene: TRBD2; v_gene: TRBV10-3; j_gene: TRBJ2-2; abundance: NA; CDR3nt: TGTGCCATCAGGAGAGCGGGGGTCACCGGGGAGCTGTTTTTT; CDR3aa: CAIRRAGVTGELFF
d_gene: TRBD1; v_gene: TRBV4-1; j_gene: TRBJ1-2; abundance: NA; CDR3nt: TGCGCCAGCAGCCAGGACAGGGACTATGGCTACACCTTC; CDR3aa: CASSQDRDYGYTF
d_gene: TRBD2; v_gene: TRBV7-8; j_gene: TRBJ2-3; abundance: NA; CDR3nt: TGTGCCAGCAGCTCCGGACTAGCGGGGGGGAATACGCAGTATTTT; CDR3aa: CASSSGLAGGNTQYF
d_gene: TRBD1; v_gene: TRBV5-1; j_gene: TRBJ2-5; abundance: few; CDR3nt: TGCGCCAGCAGCAGGGGAACAGGGGCAGCCGCCGGGACCCAGTACTTC; CDR3aa: CASSRGTGAAAGTQYF
d_gene: TRBD2; v_gene: TRBV10-3; j_gene: TRBJ2-1; abundance: few; CDR3nt: TGTGCCACCTTAGCGGGGGGACTCTACAATGAGCAGTTCTTC; CDR3aa: CATLAGGLYNEQFF
d_gene: TRBD1; v_gene: TRBV6-6; j_gene: TRBJ1-1; abundance: NA; CDR3nt: TGTGCCAGCAGTCCCCTCAGGACAGGGAAGAACACTGAAGCTTTCTTT; CDR3aa: CASSPLRTGKNTEAFF
d_gene: NA; v_gene: TRBV20-1; j_gene: TRBJ1-1; abundance: NA; CDR3nt: TGCAGTGCTAGGGCAGACACTGAAGCTTTCTTT; CDR3aa: CSARADTEAFF
d_gene: TRBD2; v_gene: TRBV5-4; j_gene: TRBJ2-1; abundance: NA; CDR3nt: TGTGCCAGCAGCCCGGGCGGGGGGGAGGAAGAGCAGTTCTTC; CDR3aa: CASSPGGGEEEQFF
d_gene: NA; v_gene: TRBV4-1; j_gene: TRBJ2-7; abundance: NA; CDR3nt: TGCGCCAGCAGCCAAGTGGGTCCCGGGATGGGAGGAGGGGAGCAGTACTTC; CDR3aa: CASSQVGPGMGGGEQYF
d_gene: NA; v_gene: TRBV21-1; j_gene: TRBJ2-3; abundance: NA; CDR3nt: TGTGCCAGCAGCAAACTAGCGGAGGGGAAACTCACAGATACGCAGTATTTT; CDR3aa: CASSKLAEGKLTDTQYF
d_gene: TRBD2; v_gene: TRBV2; j_gene: TRBJ2-5; abundance: once; CDR3nt: TGTGCCAGCAGTCTAGCGGAAGAGACCCAGTACTTC; CDR3aa: CASSLAEETQYF
d_gene: NA; v_gene: TRBV6-5; j_gene: TRBJ1-3; abundance: NA; CDR3nt: TGTGCCAGCAGTTCTGAGGGGAGGAGAAACACCATATATTTT; CDR3aa: CASSSEGRRNTIYF
d_gene: TRBD2; v_gene: TRBV7-8; j_gene: TRBJ2-1; abundance: few; CDR3nt: TGTGCCAGCAGCAACCGCGGGGGACAGTTCTTC; CDR3aa: CASSNRGGQFF
d_gene: TRBD1; v_gene: TRBV2; j_gene: TRBJ2-2; abundance: NA; CDR3nt: TGTGCCAGCAAGACAGGGACGAACACCGGGGAGCTGTTTTTT; CDR3aa: CASKTGTNTGELFF
d_gene: TRBD2; v_gene: TRBV7-2; j_gene: TRBJ2-1; abundance: NA; CDR3nt: TGTGCCAGCAGCCACCCCGGGACTAGCGGGGGGAGCTCCTACAATGAGCAGTTCTTC; CDR3aa: CASSHPGTSGGSSYNEQFF
d_gene: NA; v_gene: TRBV19; j_gene: TRBJ2-1; abundance: NA; CDR3nt: TGTGCCAGTAGTATCAGGGTCCCAAGCTCCTACAATGAGCAGTTCTTC; CDR3aa: CASSIRVPSSYNEQFF
d_gene: NA; v_gene: TRBV28; j_gene: TRBJ1-5; abundance: NA; CDR3nt: TGTGCCAGCAAAGGACGGGAATATCGGACAGATCAGCCCCAGCATTTT; CDR3aa: CASKGREYRTDQPQHF
d_gene: TRBD2; v_gene: TRBV29-1; j_gene: TRBJ2-1; abundance: once; CDR3nt: TGCAGCGTTGCTGCGGGAGCCCGAACCTCCTACAATGAGCAGTTCTTC; CDR3aa: CSVAAGARTSYNEQFF
d_gene: TRBD1; v_gene: TRBV9; j_gene: TRBJ2-5; abundance: NA; CDR3nt: TGTGCCAGCAGCGCCCAAGGGACAGGGGGAGGAGAGACCCAGTACTTC; CDR3aa: CASSAQGTGGGETQYF
d_gene: NA; v_gene: TRBV19; j_gene: TRBJ1-1; abundance: NA; CDR3nt: TGTGCCAGTAGTACCATCCCCGACTTTAACACTGAAGCTTTCTTT; CDR3aa: CASSTIPDFNTEAFF
d_gene: NA; v_gene: TRBV18; j_gene: TRBJ1-5; abundance: NA; CDR3nt: TGTGCCAGCTCCCAGGGTAGAAATCAGCCCCAGCATTTT; CDR3aa: CASSQGRNQPQHF
d_gene: NA; v_gene: TRBV5-5; j_gene: TRBJ1-1; abundance: NA; CDR3nt: TGTGCCAGCAGCCCTTGGGGACAGAACACTGAAGCTTTCTTT; CDR3aa: CASSPWGQNTEAFF
d_gene: NA; v_gene: TRBV29-1; j_gene: TRBJ2-5; abundance: NA; CDR3nt: TGCAGCGTTGTTCAGGGGTCGGGAGAGACCCAGTACTTC; CDR3aa: CSVVQGSGETQYF
d_gene: NA; v_gene: TRBV19; j_gene: TRBJ1-2; abundance: NA; CDR3nt: TGTGCCAGTAGTATCGGAGGGCAGAAGGGCTACACCTTC; CDR3aa: CASSIGGQKGYTF
d_gene: NA; v_gene: TRBV6-4; j_gene: TRBJ2-3; abundance: NA; CDR3nt: TGTGCCAGCAGTGACTATGGCAAAAGCACAGATACGCAGTATTTT; CDR3aa: CASSDYGKSTDTQYF
d_gene: TRBD2; v_gene: TRBV9; j_gene: TRBJ2-5; abundance: NA; CDR3nt: TGTGCCAGCAGCGTAGATAGCAACGGGGGGGCCGGAGAGACCCAGTACTTC; CDR3aa: CASSVDSNGGAGETQYF
d_gene: NA; v_gene: TRBV7-9; j_gene: TRBJ1-1; abundance: NA; CDR3nt: TGTGCCAGCAGCTTAGGGGGCGGCACTGAAGCTTTCTTT; CDR3aa: CASSLGGGTEAFF
d_gene: NA; v_gene: TRBV20-1; j_gene: TRBJ1-1; abundance: few; CDR3nt: TGCAGTGCGAGAGGTAGCACTGAAGCTTTCTTT; CDR3aa: CSARGSTEAFF
d_gene: NA; v_gene: TRBV9; j_gene: TRBJ2-5; abundance: NA; CDR3nt: TGTGCCAGCAGCGTAGGCCCTGGAGAAAAAGAGACCCAGTACTTC; CDR3aa: CASSVGPGEKETQYF
d_gene: TRBD1; v_gene: TRBV7-2; j_gene: TRBJ1-2; abundance: once; CDR3nt: TGTGCCAGCAGCTTTGGGACAGGGGGCTCCGGCTATGGCTACACCTTC; CDR3aa: CASSFGTGGSGYGYTF
d_gene: TRBD1; v_gene: TRBV28; j_gene: TRBJ1-1; abundance: NA; CDR3nt: TGTGCCAGCAGTACTACCGGGACAGGGGTCATGAACACTGAAGCTTTCTTT; CDR3aa: CASSTTGTGVMNTEAFF
d_gene: TRBD1; v_gene: TRBV7-2; j_gene: TRBJ1-6; abundance: NA; CDR3nt: TGTGCCAGCAGCTATACCGGGACAGGGGGCGGTAATTCACCCCTCCACTTT; CDR3aa: CASSYTGTGGGNSPLHF
d_gene: NA; v_gene: TRBV7-2; j_gene: TRBJ1-4; abundance: NA; CDR3nt: TGTGCCAGCAGCGACCGGAGGATCAATGAAAAACTGTTTTTT; CDR3aa: CASSDRRINEKLFF
d_gene: NA; v_gene: TRBV6-1; j_gene: TRBJ2-2; abundance: NA; CDR3nt: TGTGCCAGCAGATCCAGTGGCACCGGGGAGCTGTTTTTT; CDR3aa: CASRSSGTGELFF
d_gene: NA; v_gene: TRBV5-1; j_gene: TRBJ2-1; abundance: once; CDR3nt: TGCGCCAGCAGCCAGGATTTCTACAATGAGCAGTTCTTC; CDR3aa: CASSQDFYNEQFF
d_gene: TRBD1; v_gene: TRBV6-1; j_gene: TRBJ2-7; abundance: NA; CDR3nt: TGTGCCAGCAGTGACCCGGGACAGGGTCAGTACGAGCAGTACTTC; CDR3aa: CASSDPGQGQYEQYF
d_gene: NA; v_gene: TRBV5-4; j_gene: TRBJ1-2; abundance: few; CDR3nt: TGTGCCAGCAGCTTGGACTTGAAGGGGACAAGGGGCTACACCTTC; CDR3aa: CASSLDLKGTRGYTF
d_gene: TRBD1; v_gene: TRBV18; j_gene: TRBJ2-7; abundance: NA; CDR3nt: TGTGCCAGCTCACCACGGACAGGGAGCGAGCAGTACTTC; CDR3aa: CASSPRTGSEQYF
d_gene: TRBD1; v_gene: TRBV7-3; j_gene: TRBJ2-5; abundance: NA; CDR3nt: TGTGCCAGCAGCTTGGCCGGGACAGCGGAAGAGACCCAGTACTTC; CDR3aa: CASSLAGTAEETQYF
d_gene: NA; v_gene: TRBV5-1; j_gene: TRBJ1-6; abundance: NA; CDR3nt: TGCGCCAGCAGCTTGGAGACAGGATCACCCCTCCACTTT; CDR3aa: CASSLETGSPLHF
d_gene: NA; v_gene: TRBV28; j_gene: TRBJ1-5; abundance: NA; CDR3nt: TGTGCCAGCAGTTTAGTCCGGGGGAATCAGCCCCAGCATTTT; CDR3aa: CASSLVRGNQPQHF
d_gene: TRBD2; v_gene: TRBV5-1; j_gene: TRBJ2-3; abundance: NA; CDR3nt: TGCGCCAGCAGCTTGGACTCGGGGGGTAGCACAGATACGCAGTATTTT; CDR3aa: CASSLDSGGSTDTQYF
d_gene: NA; v_gene: TRBV7-2; j_gene: TRBJ2-6; abundance: NA; CDR3nt: TGTGCCAGCAGCCCACAGGGTGGAGGGGCCAACGTCCTGACTTTC; CDR3aa: CASSPQGGGANVLTF
d_gene: NA; v_gene: TRBV6-6; j_gene: TRBJ1-2; abundance: few; CDR3nt: TGTGCCAGCAGTTCTGACACAACGGGGGGCTACACCTTC; CDR3aa: CASSSDTTGGYTF
d_gene: NA; v_gene: TRBV7-2; j_gene: TRBJ2-1; abundance: NA; CDR3nt: TGTGCCAGCAGCTTAAGGGGTAACTACAATGAGCAGTTCTTC; CDR3aa: CASSLRGNYNEQFF
d_gene: TRBD1; v_gene: TRBV5-1; j_gene: TRBJ2-3; abundance: NA; CDR3nt: TGCGCCAGCAGCATACAGGGGGCCAGCACAGATACGCAGTATTTT; CDR3aa: CASSIQGASTDTQYF
d_gene: TRBD2; v_gene: TRBV6-4; j_gene: TRBJ2-3; abundance: NA; CDR3nt: TGTGCCAGCGGGAACGGGGGGAACCCAGATACGCAGTATTTT; CDR3aa: CASGNGGNPDTQYF
d_gene: NA; v_gene: TRBV9; j_gene: TRBJ2-3; abundance: NA; CDR3nt: TGTGCCAGCAGCGTAGTAGGGACTGGAAGCACAGATACGCAGTATTTT; CDR3aa: CASSVVGTGSTDTQYF
d_gene: NA; v_gene: TRBV7-8; j_gene: TRBJ1-5; abundance: few; CDR3nt: TGTGCCAGCAGCTTAGGTTCGGAGAGTAGCAATCAGCCCCAGCATTTT; CDR3aa: CASSLGSESSNQPQHF